The 24 T cell receptor beta chains below were found in one sample sequenced in a study of response to subunit inactivated influenza vaccine. TCRdb reanalysed the RT-PCR reads using MiXCR and keeps one entry per CDR3 protein. The table includes around 530,000 distinct CDR3 sequences, approximately 15% detected once. This specimen consisted of CD4+ T cells sorted from PBMCs, obtained roughly 24 months after vaccination. These receptors originate from a man between 50 and 75 years old who received an inactivated influenza vaccine.

The rearrangement joins TRBV2 to TRBJ2-7, with D perhaps TRBD2 (6 bases). This CDR3 is built from 13 residues. In germline, CDR1 is SNHLY, CDR2 FYNNEI. Trimming took 1 base from V and 6 from J, leaving 10 bases between them. The CDR3, as DNA: TGTGCCAGCAGTGAAGTTGGGACTCTCGAGCAGTACTTC. Protein product: CASSEVGTLEQYF.

This clonotype was counted at least ten times. The V gene is TRBV10-3, the J gene TRBJ1-2; D gene unclear. CDR3 size: 15 residues. In germline, CDR1 is ENHRY, CDR2 SYGVKD. V was clipped by 0 bases and J by 8 bases, with 16 bases between them. As DNA, the CDR3 is TGTGCCATCAGTGAGTCCTTGGTCCGGCGTGGGGGCTACACCTTC. It specifies CAISESLVRRGGYTF.

V and J are TRBV4-3 and TRBJ2-3; TRBD2 matches 8 bases. Per germline, CDR1 LGHNA and CDR2 YSLEER. The ends lost 0 bases at V and 6 bases at J; junction bases unmatched: 8. The CDR3 spans 16 residues. CDR3 sequence reads: CASSQDHGTSGDTQYF. CDR3 DNA sequence: TGCGCCAGCAGCCAAGACCATGGGACTAGTGGGGATACGCAGTATTTT.

The chain links TRBV20-1 to TRBJ1-1; 9 bases agree with TRBD1. The ends lost 0 bases at V and 0 bases at J; junction bases unmatched: 2. The germline CDR1 and CDR2 sequences are DFQATT and SNEGSKA (reference sequence). The CDR3 is 15 amino acids. CDR3 region: CSARETGGMNTEAFF. The CDR3 DNA reads TGCAGTGCTAGAGAAACAGGGGGCATGAACACTGAAGCTTTCTTT.

This clonotype turned up a few times. The chain joins TRBV24-1 to TRBJ2-1, with 12 bases matching TRBD1. Germline loops: CDR1 KGHDR, CDR2 SFDVKD. The CDR3 sequence is 15 residues long. V lost 4 bases to trimming and J lost 6 bases; unmatched junction nucleotides: 3. This chain's CDR3 is CATSDRDRGLNEQFF. CDR3 in DNA: TGTGCCACCAGTGACCGGGACAGGGGGCTCAATGAGCAGTTCTTC.

This clonotype has a count of ten or more. The chain links TRBV12-3 or TRBV12-4 to TRBJ2-3; D uncertain. Deletions cut 3 bases from V and 0 bases from J, with 4 bases between. This CDR3 is 13 amino acids long. The CDR3: CASSLASTDTQYF. CDR3 in DNA: TGTGCCAGCAGTTTGGCGAGCACAGATACGCAGTATTTT.

This clonotype was seen a few times. The CDR3 sequence is CASSQSGTAYEQYF. CDR3 bases: TGTGCCAGCAGCCAATCCGGGACAGCCTACGAGCAGTACTTC. V gene TRBV3-1 combines with J gene TRBJ2-7; 7 positions match TRBD1. Germline CDR1 reads LGHDT; CDR2 reads YNNKEL (reference sequence). V lost 2 bases, J lost 2 bases, and 3 bases stayed unmatched. CDR3 size: 14 residues.

This clonotype was observed a few times. The V and J genes are TRBV5-5 and TRBJ2-2, with 9 bases lining up with TRBD2. Per the germline V gene, CDR1 is SGHKS and CDR2 is YYEKEE (reference sequence). The CDR3 consists of 17 residues. The trim removed 0 bases at V and 4 bases at J, leaving 7 bases unmatched. For the CDR3, the DNA is TGTGCCAGCAGCTTGGTCGGTGTGCGGGGGGGCACCGGGGAGCTGTTTTTT. Amino acids: CASSLVGVRGGTGELFF.

This clonotype was detected only a few times. The chain employs TRBV12-3 or TRBV12-4 and TRBJ2-7, with D perhaps TRBD2 (5 bases). The CDR3 has 14 amino acids. The V end was cut by 6 bases, the J end by 2 bases, with 14 bases between. The CDR3 sequence: CASSRTPTTYEQYF. CDR3 nucleotides: TGTGCCAGCAGCCGGACTCCGACTACCTACGAGCAGTACTTC.

The chain is built from TRBV5-6 and TRBJ2-2; no firm D call. V was shortened by 0 bases and J by 6 bases, with 12 bases between the two germline ends. Germline V gene sequence: CDR1 SGHDT, CDR2 YYEEEE. The CDR3 length is 15 residues. The CDR3 region has the DNA TGTGCCAGCAGCTTGGGCAGGAATAGGGCCGGGGAGCTGTTTTTT. Protein product: CASSLGRNRAGELFF. Supplemented by reference TRBV5-6 and TRBJ2-2, the full variable domain reads DAGVTQSPTHLIKTRGQQVTLRCSPKSGHDTVSWYQQALGQGPQFIFQYYEEEERQRGNFPDRFSGHQFPNYSSELNVNALLLGDSALYLCASSLGRNRAGELFFGEGSRLTVL.

This clonotype has just a few counts. The chain recombines TRBV4-3 with TRBJ2-5; 7 bases are a match to TRBD1. The V segment lost 0 bases and the J segment 1 base; nucleotides outside the gene matches: 5. Germline-derived CDR1 and CDR2 are LGHNA and YSLEER. This CDR3 comprises 16 residues. CDR3 sequence reads: CASSQDAGTAQETQYF. CDR3 nucleotides: TGCGCCAGCAGCCAAGATGCCGGGACAGCCCAAGAGACCCAGTACTTC.

This clonotype has more than one count but fewer than ten. The V gene is TRBV7-9, the J gene TRBJ2-7; tentative D call: TRBD1 (6 bases). Germline V CDR1 and CDR2: SEHNR, FQNEAQ (reference sequence). This CDR3 has 15 amino acids. Trimming removed 5 bases at V and 3 bases at J, with 17 bases between. The CDR3 sequence is CASSPSGTLIYEQYF. In DNA form, the CDR3 reads TGTGCCAGCAGCCCCTCCGGGACATTGATCTACGAGCAGTACTTC. The full variable domain, with the rest looked up from reference TRBV7-9 and TRBJ2-7, is DTGVSQNPRHKITKRGQNVTFRCDPISEHNRLYWYRQTLGQGPEFLTYFQNEAQLEKSRLLSDRFSAERPKGSFSTLEIQRTEQGDSAMYLCASSPSGTLIYEQYFGPGTRLTVT.

The chain carries TRBV27 and TRBJ1-5, with D perhaps matching TRBD1 (5 bases). The CDR3 runs 14 residues. Germline-derived CDR1 and CDR2 are MNHEY and SMNVEV (reference sequence). The V end was cut by 6 bases, the J end by 2 bases, with 11 bases between. CDR3 region: CASRARDRNQPQHF. The CDR3 DNA reads as TGTGCCAGCAGGGCCCGGGACCGCAATCAGCCCCAGCATTTT.

The chain combines TRBV7-9 with TRBJ1-5; D gene uncertain. The CDR3 has 13 amino acids. Trimming left V 7 bases short and J 5 bases short, with 12 bases between. CDR1 SEHNR and CDR2 FQNEAQ come from the germline V gene (reference sequence). The CDR3 spells CASTPAGDQPQHF. CDR3 nucleotide sequence: TGTGCCAGCACTCCCGCCGGAGATCAGCCCCAGCATTTT.

The chain joins TRBV5-1 to TRBJ1-1, with 12 bases lining up with TRBD1. The CDR3 consists of 17 residues. Germline trimming cut 0 bases from V and 5 bases from J; bases unmatched to any gene: 8. The germline CDR1 and CDR2 sequences are SGHRS and YFSETQ. The CDR3 DNA reads TGCGCCAGCAGCTTGGTGGGGACAGGGGGCGTTCGGACTGAAGCTTTCTTT. This sequence encodes CASSLVGTGGVRTEAFF.

This sequence joins TRBV20-1 and TRBJ1-6; 9 nucleotides align to TRBD1. The germline CDR1 and CDR2 sequences are DFQATT and SNEGSKA (reference sequence). Trimming cost V 1 base and J 10 bases; bases outside gene matches: 8. CDR3 length: 15 residues. The CDR3 coding sequence is TGCAGTGCTAGAGTAAAGGGACAGGGAAACTCACCCCTCCACTTT. Residues: CSARVKGQGNSPLHF.

The V call is TRBV4-3, the J call TRBJ2-1, with TRBD2 identical over 10 bases. This CDR3 has 18 amino acids. Germline V CDR1 and CDR2: LGHNA, YSLEER. Unmatched junction bases numbered 17, after V lost 4 bases and J lost 8 bases. The CDR3 sequence: CASSPRRPPGLASYEQFF. The DNA of the CDR3 is TGCGCCAGCAGCCCGCGAAGACCGCCGGGACTAGCGTCCTATGAGCAGTTCTTC.

CDR3 sequence: CASSPRSGGEAFF. The CDR3 DNA reads TGTGCCAGCAGTCCCCGTTCAGGGGGTGAAGCTTTCTTT. The genes are TRBV12-3 or TRBV12-4 and TRBJ1-1; 7 nucleotides line up with TRBD1. The CDR3 extends over 13 amino acids. The ends lost 5 bases at V and 7 bases at J; junction bases unmatched: 7.

V usage is TRBV2 and J usage is TRBJ2-2, with TRBD1 matching 10 bases. Trimming cost V 4 bases and J 7 bases; bases outside gene matches: 9. This CDR3 is built from 16 residues. CDR1 SNHLY and CDR2 FYNNEI come from the germline V gene. DNA of the CDR3: TGTGCCAGCAGTGGACCCCGGGACAGGGGTTTCGGGGAGCTGTTTTTT. It specifies CASSGPRDRGFGELFF.

This sequence joins TRBV24-1 and TRBJ2-5, with TRBD1 matching 7 bases. V was pared by 3 bases and J by 5 bases, with 11 bases of the junction left unmatched. The length of the CDR3 is 16 residues. Germline CDR1 is KGHDR and CDR2 is SFDVKD. CDR3 in DNA: TGTGCCACCAGTGATAGGGGGACAGAAAAAGGGGAGACCCAGTACTTC. This codes for CATSDRGTEKGETQYF.

This clonotype has just a few counts. The chain is built from TRBV27 and TRBJ2-2; TRBD1 agrees at 7 bases. J gave up 6 bases and V 4 bases, and 8 bases lay outside the gene matches. The CDR3 length is 15 residues. Germline V gene data show CDR1 as MNHEY and CDR2 as SMNVEV (reference sequence). CDR3 protein: CASSSRQGWAGELFF. Written as DNA, the CDR3 is TGTGCCAGCAGTTCCCGACAGGGATGGGCCGGGGAGCTGTTTTTT.

The table lists this clonotype with a few counts. The chain combines TRBV12-3 or TRBV12-4 with TRBJ2-1; D is ambiguous. This CDR3 comprises 12 residues. The V end lost 8 bases, the J end lost 9 bases, and 14 bases lay between the germline ends. The CDR3 DNA reads as TGTGCCAGCGGCCTCCCGGCCGGTGAGCAGTTCTTC. Its translation is CASGLPAGEQFF.

This chain uses TRBV6-2 or TRBV6-3 with TRBJ2-3, with TRBD1 matching over 9 bases. Trimming took 2 bases from V and 2 from J; bases not matched to a gene: 2. The CDR3 spans 15 residues. Germline V gene sequence: CDR1 MNHEY, CDR2 SVGEGT. The CDR3: CASSYGDRDTDTQYF. Written as DNA, the CDR3 is TGTGCCAGCAGTTACGGGGACAGGGACACAGATACGCAGTATTTT.

Only a few counts were recorded for this clonotype. This chain connects TRBV10-1 to TRBJ2-3; D gene uncertain. The V gene lost 0 bases and the J gene lost 4 bases, with 8 bases spanning the gap. The CDR3 sequence is 14 residues long. Germline V lookup: CDR1 WNHNN, CDR2 SYGVQD (reference sequence). The CDR3 nucleotides are TGCGCCAGCAGTGAGTCCGCAAGGGCAGATACGCAGTATTTT. Its translation is CASSESARADTQYF.